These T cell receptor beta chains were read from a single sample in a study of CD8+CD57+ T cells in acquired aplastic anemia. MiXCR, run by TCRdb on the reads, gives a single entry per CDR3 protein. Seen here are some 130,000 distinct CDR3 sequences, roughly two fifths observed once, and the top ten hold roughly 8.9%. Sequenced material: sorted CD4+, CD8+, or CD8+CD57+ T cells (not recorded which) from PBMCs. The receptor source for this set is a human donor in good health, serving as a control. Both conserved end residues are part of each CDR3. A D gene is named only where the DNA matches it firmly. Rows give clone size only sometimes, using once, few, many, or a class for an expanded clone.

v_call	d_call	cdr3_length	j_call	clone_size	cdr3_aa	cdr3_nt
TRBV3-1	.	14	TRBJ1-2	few	CASSQVIGTYGYTF	TGTGCCAGCAGCCAAGTTATTGGGACCTATGGCTACACCTTC
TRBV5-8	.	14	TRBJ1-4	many	CASSLGRESEKLFF	TGTGCCAGCAGCTTGGGCAGGGAGAGTGAAAAACTGTTTTTT
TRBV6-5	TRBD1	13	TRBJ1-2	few	CASSLQGDLGYTF	TGTGCCAGCAGTTTGCAGGGGGATCTTGGCTACACCTTC
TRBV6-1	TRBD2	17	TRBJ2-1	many	CASLPVTTSGDDNEQFF	TGTGCCAGCTTACCTGTCACGACTAGCGGGGACGACAATGAGCAGTTCTTC
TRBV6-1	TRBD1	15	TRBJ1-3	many	CASSNRGQSGNTIYF	TGTGCCAGCAGCAACAGGGGGCAATCTGGAAACACCATATATTTT
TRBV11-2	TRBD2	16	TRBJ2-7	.	CASSPRTSGGSYEQYF	TGTGCCAGCAGCCCCCGGACTAGCGGGGGGTCGTACGAGCAGTACTTC
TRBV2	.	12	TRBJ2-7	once	CASSGRAYEQYF	TGTGCCAGCAGTGGACGGGCCTACGAGCAGTACTTC
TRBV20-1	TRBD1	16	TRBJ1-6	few	CSATYRDRGKDSPLHF	TGCAGTGCTACATACCGGGACAGGGGGAAAGATTCACCCCTCCACTTT
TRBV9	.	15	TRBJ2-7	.	CASSVEQGPSYEQYF	TGTGCCAGCAGCGTAGAACAGGGCCCTTCCTACGAGCAGTACTTC
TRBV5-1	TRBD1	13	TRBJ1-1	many	CASSVQGRTEAFF	TGCGCCAGCAGTGTACAGGGGCGAACTGAAGCTTTCTTT
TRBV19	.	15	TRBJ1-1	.	CASRVGWGENTEAFF	TGTGCCAGTAGGGTCGGGTGGGGGGAGAACACTGAAGCTTTCTTT
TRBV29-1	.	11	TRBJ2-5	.	CSVESGETQYF	TGCAGCGTTGAATCGGGGGAGACCCAGTACTTC
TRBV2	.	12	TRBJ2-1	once	CASSSRMSEQFF	TGTGCCAGCAGTTCCAGGATGTCCGAGCAGTTCTTC
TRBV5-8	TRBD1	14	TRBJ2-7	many	CASSPTGRVFEQYF	TGTGCCAGCAGCCCGACAGGGCGGGTTTTCGAGCAGTACTTC
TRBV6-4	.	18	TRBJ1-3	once	CASSDNDGGALEGNTIYF	TGTGCCAGCAGTGACAACGATGGGGGGGCCCTCGAAGGAAACACCATATATTTT
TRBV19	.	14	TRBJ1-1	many	CASSIFEGGTEAFF	TGTGCCAGTAGTATTTTTGAGGGTGGGACTGAAGCTTTCTTT
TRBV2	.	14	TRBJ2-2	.	CASREERLREELFF	TGTGCCAGCAGGGAAGAGAGGTTACGAGAGGAGCTGTTTTTT
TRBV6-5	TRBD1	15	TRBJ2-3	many	CASRTGARLGDTQYF	TGTGCCAGCAGGACAGGGGCGAGGTTAGGGGATACGCAGTATTTT